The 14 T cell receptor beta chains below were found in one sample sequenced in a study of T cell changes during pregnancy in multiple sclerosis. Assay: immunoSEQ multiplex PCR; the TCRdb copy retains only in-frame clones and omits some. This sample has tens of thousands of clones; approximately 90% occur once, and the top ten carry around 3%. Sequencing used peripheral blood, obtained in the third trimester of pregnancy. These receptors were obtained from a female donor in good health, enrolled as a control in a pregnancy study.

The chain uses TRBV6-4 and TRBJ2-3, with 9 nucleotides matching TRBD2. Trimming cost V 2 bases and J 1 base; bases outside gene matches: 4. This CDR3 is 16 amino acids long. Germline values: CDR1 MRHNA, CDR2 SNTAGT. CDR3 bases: TGTGCCAGCAGTGACACTGCGGGGGGGGGCACAGATACGCAGTATTTT. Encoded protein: CASSDTAGGGTDTQYF.

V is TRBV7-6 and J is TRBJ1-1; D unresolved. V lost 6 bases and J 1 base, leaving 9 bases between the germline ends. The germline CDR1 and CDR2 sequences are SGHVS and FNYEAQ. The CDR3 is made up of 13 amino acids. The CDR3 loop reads CASRGEGNTEAFF. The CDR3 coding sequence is TGTGCCAGCAGAGGTGAGGGGAACACTGAAGCTTTCTTT.

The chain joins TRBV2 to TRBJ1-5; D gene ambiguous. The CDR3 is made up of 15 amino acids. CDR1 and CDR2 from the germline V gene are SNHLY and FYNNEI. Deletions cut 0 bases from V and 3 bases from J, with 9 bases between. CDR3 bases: TGTGCCAGCAGTGAAGCGCGCAGGCCCAATCAGCCCCAGCATTTT. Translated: CASSEARRPNQPQHF.

CDR3 amino acids: CASSANPHRGRGSDYGYTF. CDR3 coding DNA: TGTGCCAGCAGCGCGAATCCGCACCGTGGCAGGGGGAGTGACTATGGCTACACCTTC. This sequence joins TRBV13 and TRBJ1-2; 7 bases are shared with TRBD1. This CDR3 spans 19 amino acids. J was trimmed by 3 bases and V by 5 bases; bases with no gene match: 21. Germline CDR1 and CDR2: PRHDT and FYEKMQ (reference sequence).

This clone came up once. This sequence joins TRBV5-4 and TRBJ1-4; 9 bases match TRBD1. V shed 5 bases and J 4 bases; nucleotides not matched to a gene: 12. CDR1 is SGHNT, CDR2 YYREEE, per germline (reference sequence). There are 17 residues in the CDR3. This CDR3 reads CASSSLTGGLDNEKLFF. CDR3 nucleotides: TGTGCCAGCAGTTCCTTGACAGGGGGGCTTGATAATGAAAAACTGTTTTTT.

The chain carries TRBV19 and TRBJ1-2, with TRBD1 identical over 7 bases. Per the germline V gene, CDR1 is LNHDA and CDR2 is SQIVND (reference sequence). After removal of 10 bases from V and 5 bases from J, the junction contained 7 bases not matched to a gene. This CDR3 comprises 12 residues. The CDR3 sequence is CATSTGEYGYTF. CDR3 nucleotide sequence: TGTGCCACCTCCACAGGGGAATATGGCTACACCTTC.

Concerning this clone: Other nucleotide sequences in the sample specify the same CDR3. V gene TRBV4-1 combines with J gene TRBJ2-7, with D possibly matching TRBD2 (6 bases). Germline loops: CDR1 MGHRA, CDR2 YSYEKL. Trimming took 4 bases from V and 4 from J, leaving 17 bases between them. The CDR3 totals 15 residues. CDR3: CASSLLAQGGYEQYF. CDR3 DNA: TGCGCCAGCAGCCTTTTAGCACAAGGAGGGTACGAGCAGTACTTC.

The CDR3: CASRVALRGTEAFF. As DNA, the CDR3 is TGTGCCAGCAGGGTGGCCCTCCGGGGTACTGAAGCTTTCTTT. The chain recombines TRBV6-5 with TRBJ1-1; no clear D gene. Trimming stripped 6 bases from V and 5 bases from J, with 16 bases between. From germline, CDR1 is MNHEY and CDR2 SVGAGI. The CDR3 extends over 14 amino acids.

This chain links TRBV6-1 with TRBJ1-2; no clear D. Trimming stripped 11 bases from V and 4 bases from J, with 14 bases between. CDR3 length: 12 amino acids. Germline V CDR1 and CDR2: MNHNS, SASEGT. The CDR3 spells CASQRGGYGYTF. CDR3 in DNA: TGTGCCTCCCAACGGGGAGGCTATGGCTACACCTTC.

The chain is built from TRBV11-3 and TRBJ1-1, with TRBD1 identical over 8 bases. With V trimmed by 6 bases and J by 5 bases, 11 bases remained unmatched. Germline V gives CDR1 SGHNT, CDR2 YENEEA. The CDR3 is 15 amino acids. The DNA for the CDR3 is TGTGCCAGCAGATATCAGGGGGCCCGTGTTACTGAAGCTTTCTTT. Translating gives CASRYQGARVTEAFF.

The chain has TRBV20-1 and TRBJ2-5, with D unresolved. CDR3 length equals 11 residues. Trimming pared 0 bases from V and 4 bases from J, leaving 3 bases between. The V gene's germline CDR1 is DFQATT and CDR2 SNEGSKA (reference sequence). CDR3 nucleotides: TGCAGTGCTAGAGATAGAGAGACCCAGTACTTC. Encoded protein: CSARDRETQYF.

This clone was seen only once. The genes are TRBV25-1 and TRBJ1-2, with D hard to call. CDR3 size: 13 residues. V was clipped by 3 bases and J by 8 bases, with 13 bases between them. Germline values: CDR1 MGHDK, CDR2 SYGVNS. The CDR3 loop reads CASSEVYSLGYTF. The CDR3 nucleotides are TGTGCCAGCAGTGAGGTATACAGTTTGGGCTACACCTTC.

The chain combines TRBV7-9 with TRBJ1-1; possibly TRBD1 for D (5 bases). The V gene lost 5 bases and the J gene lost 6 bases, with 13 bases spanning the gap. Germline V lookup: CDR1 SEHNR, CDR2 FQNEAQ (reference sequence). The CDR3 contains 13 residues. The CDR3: CASSTGNLAEAFF. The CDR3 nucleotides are TGTGCCAGCAGCACAGGTAACTTAGCTGAAGCTTTCTTT.

In nucleotides, the CDR3 is TGTGCCAGCAGACCCCGAGAACCGAACACTGAAGCTTTCTTT. This codes for CASRPREPNTEAFF. This chain joins TRBV5-4 and TRBJ1-1; D unresolved. CDR3 length: 14 amino acids. The V end lost 5 bases, the J end lost 1 base, and 12 bases lay between the germline ends. The germline CDR1 and CDR2 sequences are SGHNT and YYREEE (reference sequence).